One and the same sample provided the 32 T cell receptor beta chains below, sequenced in a study of response to subunit inactivated influenza vaccine (dated by TCRdb to the late 2010s). The library was prepared using RT-PCR. Sequencing used an Illumina HiSeq 2500. TCRdb reanalyzed the raw reads on its own, using fastp at Q25 for trimming and MiXCR for clone calling, and kept in-frame beta chains. Rows with a matching CDR3 protein are joined into one entry that keeps the most common DNA and genes. A total of fewer than 650,000 distinct CDR3 sequences appear in this sample, 10% to 15% of them only once. The leading ten clones occupy around 13% of the sample. The time point label on this specimen signifies: 45 days after influenza vaccine administration. Here the sequenced sample was PBMCs from blood, taken roughly 48 days after vaccination. The receptors derive from a man in his fifties or sixties who received an inactivated influenza vaccine. Donor details come from another sample of the same person, matched by shared clones.

This chain joins TRBV7-9 and TRBJ1-1, with 7 bases that match TRBD1. This CDR3 contains 15 residues. CDR1 and CDR2 (germline): SEHNR, FQNEAQ (reference sequence). The ends lost 5 bases at V and 1 base at J; junction bases unmatched: 7. The CDR3 loop reads CASSPREGANTEAFF. The CDR3 coding sequence is TGTGCCAGCAGCCCTCGGGAGGGGGCGAACACTGAAGCTTTCTTT. Full variable domain (remainder filled in from reference TRBV7-9 and TRBJ1-1): DTGVSQNPRHKITKRGQNVTFRCDPISEHNRLYWYRQTLGQGPEFLTYFQNEAQLEKSRLLSDRFSAERPKGSFSTLEIQRTEQGDSAMYLCASSPREGANTEAFFGQGTRLTVV.

This clonotype was counted ten times or more. V gene TRBV7-8 combines with J gene TRBJ2-5; D unclear. Trimming pared 7 bases from V and 1 base from J, leaving 16 bases between. Germline V gene sequence: CDR1 SGHVS, CDR2 FQNEAQ. This CDR3 has 15 amino acids. The CDR3 region has the DNA TGTGCCAGCACCAACACACAGAGACGCCAAGAGACCCAGTACTTC. It specifies CASTNTQRRQETQYF. Variable domain in full (rest from reference TRBV7-8 and TRBJ2-5): GAGVSQSPRYKVAKRGQDVALRCDPISGHVSLFWYQQALGQGPEFLTYFQNEAQLDKSGLPSDRFFAERPEGSVSTLKIQRTQQEDSAVYLCASTNTQRRQETQYFGPGTRLLVL.

The V gene is TRBV3-1, the J gene TRBJ1-3; 7 positions agree with TRBD1. This CDR3 is built from 15 residues. The V segment lost 4 bases and the J segment 4 bases; nucleotides outside the gene matches: 7. Germline assignment: CDR1 LGHDT and CDR2 YNNKEL (reference sequence). The CDR3 protein is CASSPLQGTGNTIYF. The DNA of the CDR3 is TGTGCCAGCAGCCCACTACAGGGGACAGGAAACACCATATATTTT.

This clonotype was seen repeatedly, ten times or more. The CDR3 region is CASSLGQGRTDTQYF. The CDR3 DNA reads as TGTGCCAGCAGCTTAGGTCAGGGGCGCACAGATACGCAGTATTTT. V gene TRBV7-7 combines with J gene TRBJ2-3; D is possibly TRBD1 (6 bases). V was clipped by 1 base and J by 1 base, with 9 bases between them. Looked up from germline, CDR1 is SSHAT and CDR2 is FNYEAQ (reference sequence). The CDR3 has 15 residues.

This clonotype was recorded many times. The chain recombines TRBV29-1 with TRBJ2-1; 11 bases fit TRBD2. V shed 4 bases and J 8 bases; nucleotides not matched to a gene: 13. CDR3 length: 16 residues. Germline V gene lookup returns CDR1 SQVTM and CDR2 ANQGSEA. The CDR3 DNA is TGCAGCGTTGGTCTAGCGGGGGGTCGAATTAGGGATGAGCAGTTCTTC. The encoded protein is CSVGLAGGRIRDEQFF.

This clonotype has a count of ten or more. The chain uses TRBV6-5 and TRBJ1-2; 8 bases match TRBD1. There are 14 residues in the CDR3. Germline V CDR1 and CDR2: MNHEY, SVGAGI. V gave up 5 bases and J gave up 2 bases; unmatched junction bases: 4. The chain's CDR3 is CASSTDRGNYGYTF. The CDR3 nucleotides are TGTGCCAGCAGTACCGACAGGGGAAACTATGGCTACACCTTC.

The sample holds many counts of this clonotype. This sequence joins TRBV20-1 and TRBJ1-6, with a weak D call TRBD1 (6 bases). CDR1 is DFQATT and CDR2 is SNEGSKA in the germline V gene (reference sequence). This CDR3 is built from 15 residues. V was cut by 2 bases and J by 0 bases, with 8 bases left in between. In DNA form, the CDR3 reads TGCAGTGCTAGATTGACAGGCTCCTATAATTCACCCCTCCACTTT. Translated, it gives CSARLTGSYNSPLHF.

The chain has TRBV28 and TRBJ2-7; D remains ambiguous. This CDR3 region has 13 residues. The germline V gene has CDR1 MDHEN and CDR2 SYDVKM. Trimming pared 7 bases from V and 4 bases from J, leaving 14 bases between. The CDR3 sequence is CASTDALGYEQYF. CDR3 in DNA: TGTGCCAGCACCGACGCCTTGGGGTACGAGCAGTACTTC.

The rearrangement links TRBV5-1 to TRBJ2-2, with D perhaps TRBD1 (5 bases). Trimming took off 8 bases at V and 3 bases at J, with 11 bases between the two ends. Germline CDR1 is SGHRS and CDR2 is YFSETQ. The CDR3 loop spans 13 amino acids. This chain's CDR3 is CASRTTDTGELFF. In DNA, the CDR3 is TGCGCCAGTAGGACAACGGACACCGGGGAGCTGTTTTTT.

This clonotype was picked up many times. This sequence joins TRBV20-1 and TRBJ1-1; weak D call: TRBD1 (6 bases). Germline V gene lookup returns CDR1 DFQATT and CDR2 SNEGSKA (reference sequence). Trimming stripped 7 bases from V and 1 base from J, with 16 bases between. The CDR3 has 14 residues. For the CDR3, the DNA is TGCAGTGTACGCCGGACAGACACGAACACTGAAGCTTTCTTT. It codes for CSVRRTDTNTEAFF.

This clonotype was counted a few times. This chain joins TRBV20-1 and TRBJ1-3; possibly TRBD1 for D (6 bases). V lost 3 bases to trimming and J lost 0 bases, with 18 bases between them. The CDR3 length is 17 residues. CDR1 and CDR2 (germline): DFQATT, SNEGSKA (reference sequence). CDR3 nucleotides: TGCAGTGCTAGTCGATCAGGGACACTTAGCTCTGGAAACACCATATATTTT. Translating gives CSASRSGTLSSGNTIYF.

The chain links TRBV14 to TRBJ2-3, with 7 bases fitting TRBD1. CDR3 size: 14 residues. Per the germline V gene, CDR1 is SGHDN and CDR2 is FVKESK. V trimming: 3 bases; J trimming: 4 bases; junction bases outside the gene matches: 4. CDR3 DNA sequence: TGTGCCAGCAGCCAGGACAGGCAGCCAGATACGCAGTATTTT. This encodes CASSQDRQPDTQYF. Together with reference TRBV14 and TRBJ2-3, the CDR3 gives the full variable domain: EAGVTQFPSHSVIEKGQTVTLRCDPISGHDNLYWYRRVMGKEIKFLLHFVKESKQDESGMPNNRFLAERTGGTYSTLKVQPAELEDSGVYFCASSQDRQPDTQYFGPGTRLTVL.

This clonotype was counted ten times or more. The chain employs TRBV7-9 and TRBJ2-3; D is unclear. V was pared by 2 bases and J by 2 bases, with 11 bases between. This CDR3 spans 15 amino acids. Germline CDR1 reads SEHNR; CDR2 reads FQNEAQ (reference sequence). The CDR3 spells CASSLIGVDTDTQYF. The DNA for the CDR3 is TGTGCCAGCAGCTTAATAGGCGTAGACACAGATACGCAGTATTTT.

This sequence joins TRBV6-2 or TRBV6-3 and TRBJ2-1, with D possibly being TRBD1 (7 bases). Germline V gene sequence: CDR1 MNHEY, CDR2 SVGEGT. The V end was cut by 6 bases, the J end by 15 bases, with 24 bases between. The CDR3 is 14 residues long. The CDR3 DNA reads as TGTGCCAGCAGACCCGGACAGGCGGGGCTGCAACGGTTCTTC. Its protein product is CASRPGQAGLQRFF.

There are a few counts of this clonotype. The chain uses TRBV6-2 or TRBV6-3 and TRBJ2-5, with 7 bases fitting TRBD1. After removal of 5 bases from V and 0 bases from J, the junction contained 6 bases not matched to a gene. This CDR3 has 15 residues. Germline CDR1 reads MNHEY; CDR2 reads SVGEGT. CDR3 bases: TGTGCCAGCAGTACCGGGACAGTGTACCAAGAGACCCAGTACTTC. It translates to CASSTGTVYQETQYF.

This clonotype was seen a few times. The rearrangement uses TRBV4-2 and TRBJ2-1, with 9 bases matching TRBD1. V lost 4 bases to trimming and J lost 5 bases; unmatched junction nucleotides: 9. Germline V CDR1 and CDR2: LGHNA, YNFKEQ. The CDR3 is made up of 16 amino acids. As DNA, the CDR3 is TGTGCCAGCAGCCGAGAGGGACAGGGAACAAACAATGAGCAGTTCTTC. It specifies CASSREGQGTNNEQFF.

A few counts support this clonotype. The gene calls are TRBV25-1 and TRBJ2-3; no clear D. From germline, CDR1 is MGHDK and CDR2 SYGVNS. CDR3 length: 11 residues. Trimming took off 6 bases at V and 7 bases at J, with 8 bases between the two ends. CDR3 sequence: CASSRVNTQYF. The CDR3 nucleotides read TGTGCCAGCAGCAGAGTTAATACGCAGTATTTT.

The sample holds many counts of this clonotype. This chain uses TRBV4-1 with TRBJ2-3; D is uncertain. The V end was cut by 1 base, the J end by 1 base, with 12 bases between. Germline V gives CDR1 MGHRA, CDR2 YSYEKL. The CDR3 runs 16 residues. Here the CDR3 DNA reads TGCGCCAGCAGCCAAGGTAACGGGTGGGGCACAGATACGCAGTATTTT. Its translation: CASSQGNGWGTDTQYF.

V gene TRBV5-5 combines with J gene TRBJ2-5, with unresolved D. Germline V lookup: CDR1 SGHKS, CDR2 YYEKEE (reference sequence). This CDR3 has 15 residues. The V and J ends lost 1 base and 2 bases respectively, with 12 bases between them. CDR3 DNA: TGTGCCAGCAGCTTGAGTTCGGGCCAGCAAGAGACCCAGTACTTC. Translated, it gives CASSLSSGQQETQYF.

The rearrangement links TRBV3-1 to TRBJ2-7, with D uncertain. Germline assignment: CDR1 LGHDT and CDR2 YNNKEL (reference sequence). The CDR3 is 15 amino acids. The ends were cut back, 0 bases at V and 6 bases at J, with 15 bases in the middle. CDR3 residues: CASSQDLSAQLEQYF. The CDR3, as DNA: TGTGCCAGCAGCCAAGATTTGTCGGCGCAGCTCGAGCAGTACTTC.

This clonotype was observed a handful of times. V gene TRBV12-3 or TRBV12-4 combines with J gene TRBJ2-5, with 13 bases that match TRBD2. The CDR3 contains 15 residues. V shed 7 bases and J 4 bases; nucleotides not matched to a gene: 6. CDR3 protein: CASTPTSGGRETQYF. CDR3 coding DNA: TGTGCCAGCACTCCGACTAGCGGGGGGAGAGAGACCCAGTACTTC.

The chain carries TRBV3-1 and TRBJ2-5; TRBD2 might be the D (6 bases). The CDR3 covers 16 residues. Germline V gene data show CDR1 as LGHDT and CDR2 as YNNKEL (reference sequence). Trimming took off 1 base at V and 5 bases at J, with 17 bases between the two ends. For the CDR3, the DNA is TGTGCCAGCAGCCAAGTGGGTCTCCTCGGAGGGGAGACCCAGTACTTC. This encodes CASSQVGLLGGETQYF.

The chain employs TRBV15 and TRBJ2-5; 7 bases match TRBD1. The CDR3 has 16 amino acids. V lost 0 bases, J lost 5 bases, and 9 bases stayed unmatched. Germline CDR1 and CDR2: LNHNV and YYDKDF (reference sequence). CDR3 loop: CATSRDFDRVAETQYF. The CDR3 DNA follows: TGTGCCACCAGCAGAGATTTTGACAGGGTGGCGGAGACCCAGTACTTC.

The chain combines TRBV18 with TRBJ1-3; D call uncertain. The CDR3 covers 16 residues. Per germline, CDR1 KGHSH and CDR2 LQKENI. V was trimmed by 1 base and J by 0 bases, leaving 10 bases between them. The CDR3 reads CASSPRSVNSGNTIYF. CDR3 nucleotide sequence: TGTGCCAGCTCACCACGTTCGGTCAACTCTGGAAACACCATATATTTT.

This clonotype came up many times. The CDR3 DNA reads TGCGCCAGCAGCTTGGAAGCCAAAAACATTCAGTACTTC. Translation: CASSLEAKNIQYF. This chain uses TRBV5-1 with TRBJ2-4; no clear D. Deletions cut 0 bases from V and 0 bases from J, with 1 base between. This CDR3 has 13 residues. The germline V gene encodes CDR1 SGHRS and CDR2 YFSETQ.

The sample holds a few counts of this clonotype. This chain links TRBV20-1 with TRBJ2-3, with unresolved D. Germline V lookup: CDR1 DFQATT, CDR2 SNEGSKA (reference sequence). This CDR3 region has 15 residues. V lost 1 base and J 2 bases, leaving 13 bases between the germline ends. CDR3 in amino acids: CSARVAILSTDTQYF. CDR3 coding DNA: TGCAGTGCTAGAGTGGCTATTCTGTCCACAGATACGCAGTATTTT.

This clonotype was detected a few times. DNA for the CDR3: TGTGCCAGCAGTTCTCGGACGCGGGGGGGTTTAGAGACCCAGTACTTC. Its translation: CASSSRTRGGLETQYF. This sequence joins TRBV28 and TRBJ2-5, with 9 bases aligning to TRBD2. The CDR3 runs to 16 residues. Germline-derived CDR1 and CDR2 are MDHEN and SYDVKM. The ends lost 4 bases at V and 4 bases at J; junction bases unmatched: 10.

V is TRBV5-1 and J is TRBJ2-7; D uncertain. Per germline, CDR1 SGHRS and CDR2 YFSETQ. Trimming removed 7 bases from V and 3 bases from J, with 17 bases in between. The CDR3 is 14 amino acids. CDR3 sequence reads: CASAINLGSYEQYF. Here the CDR3 DNA reads TGCGCCAGCGCAATAAATCTGGGCAGCTACGAGCAGTACTTC.

The table lists this clonotype with many counts. This rearrangement joins TRBV4-1 to TRBJ1-1; a possible D gene is TRBD1 (5 bases). V was clipped by 4 bases and J by 6 bases, with 12 bases between them. This CDR3 is 13 amino acids long. Germline V lookup: CDR1 MGHRA, CDR2 YSYEKL. DNA for the CDR3: TGCGCCAGCAGCCTCGGGACCCCCCCTGAAGCTTTCTTT. This codes for CASSLGTPPEAFF.

In its sample, this clonotype was seen a few times. This chain links TRBV11-1 with TRBJ2-5; D gene uncertain. The length of the CDR3 is 12 residues. V lost 6 bases, J lost 2 bases, and 7 bases lay in between. CDR1 and CDR2 from the germline V gene are SGHAT and FQDESV (reference sequence). DNA for the CDR3: TGTGCCAGCAGGGGGATGCAAGAGACCCAGTACTTC. This translates into CASRGMQETQYF.

This chain links TRBV7-2 with TRBJ2-7, with unresolved D. The V gene's germline CDR1 is SGHTA and CDR2 FQGNSA. V dropped 6 bases and J dropped 1 base, with 10 bases sitting between them. The CDR3 covers 13 residues. CDR3 residues: CASRPGWSYEQYF. The CDR3 DNA follows: TGTGCCAGCAGGCCCGGTTGGTCCTACGAGCAGTACTTC.

The chain couples TRBV30 to TRBJ1-3; 7 nucleotides match TRBD1. Germline CDR1 GTSNPN, CDR2 SVGIG (reference sequence). This CDR3 is 15 amino acids long. V shed 0 bases and J 2 bases; nucleotides not matched to a gene: 4. As DNA, the CDR3 is TGTGCCTGGAGTGTTACCCAGGGGGCTGGAAACACCATATATTTT. It specifies CAWSVTQGAGNTIYF.